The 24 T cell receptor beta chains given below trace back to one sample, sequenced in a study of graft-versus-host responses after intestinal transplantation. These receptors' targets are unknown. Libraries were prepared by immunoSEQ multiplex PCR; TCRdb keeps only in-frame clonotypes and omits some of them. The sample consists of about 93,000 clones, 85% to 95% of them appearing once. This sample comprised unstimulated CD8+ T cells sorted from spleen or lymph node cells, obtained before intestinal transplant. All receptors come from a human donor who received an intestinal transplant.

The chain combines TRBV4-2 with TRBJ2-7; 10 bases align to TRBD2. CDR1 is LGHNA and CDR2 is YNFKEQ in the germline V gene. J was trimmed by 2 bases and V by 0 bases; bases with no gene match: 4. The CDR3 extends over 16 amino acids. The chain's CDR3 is CASSQELAGRAYEQYF. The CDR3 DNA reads TGTGCCAGCAGCCAAGAACTAGCGGGACGAGCCTACGAGCAGTACTTC.

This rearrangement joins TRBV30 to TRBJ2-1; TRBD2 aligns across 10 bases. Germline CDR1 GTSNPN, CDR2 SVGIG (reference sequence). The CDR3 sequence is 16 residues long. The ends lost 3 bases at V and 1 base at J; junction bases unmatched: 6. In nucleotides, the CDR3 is TGTGCCTGGAGGGGTTCACTAGCGGGGTCCTACAATGAGCAGTTCTTC. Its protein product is CAWRGSLAGSYNEQFF. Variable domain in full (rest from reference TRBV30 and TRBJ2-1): SQTIHQWPATLVQPVGSPLSLECTVEGTSNPNLYWYRQAAGRGLQLLFYSVGIGQISSEVPQNLSASRPQDRQFILSSKKLLLSDSGFYLCAWRGSLAGSYNEQFFGPGTRLTVL.

The CDR3 sequence: CASSPAGSSYEQYF. DNA for the CDR3: TGTGCCAGTAGTCCAGCGGGGAGCTCCTACGAGCAGTACTTC. V usage is TRBV19 and J usage is TRBJ2-7, with 7 bases lining up with TRBD2. The V and J ends lost 5 bases and 0 bases, in that order; junction bases with no gene match: 4. Germline CDR1 and CDR2: LNHDA and SQIVND (reference sequence). The CDR3 is made up of 14 amino acids.

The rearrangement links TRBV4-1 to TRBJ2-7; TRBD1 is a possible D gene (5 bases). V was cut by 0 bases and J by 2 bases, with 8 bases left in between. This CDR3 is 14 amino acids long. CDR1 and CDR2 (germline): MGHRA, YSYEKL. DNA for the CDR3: TGCGCCAGCAGCCAAGATGACAGTGCCTACGAGCAGTACTTC. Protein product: CASSQDDSAYEQYF.

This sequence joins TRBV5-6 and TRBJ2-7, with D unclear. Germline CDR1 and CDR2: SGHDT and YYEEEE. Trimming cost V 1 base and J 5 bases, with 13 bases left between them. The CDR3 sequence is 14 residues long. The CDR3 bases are TGTGCCAGCAGCTTGAACAGATACATCCACGAGCAGTACTTC. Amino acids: CASSLNRYIHEQYF.

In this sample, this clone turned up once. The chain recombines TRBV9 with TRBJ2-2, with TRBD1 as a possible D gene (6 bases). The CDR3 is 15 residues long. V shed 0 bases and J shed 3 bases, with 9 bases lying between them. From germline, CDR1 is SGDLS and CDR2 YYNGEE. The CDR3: CASSVGGGYTGELFF. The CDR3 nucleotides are TGTGCCAGCAGCGTAGGAGGGGGATACACCGGGGAGCTGTTTTTT.

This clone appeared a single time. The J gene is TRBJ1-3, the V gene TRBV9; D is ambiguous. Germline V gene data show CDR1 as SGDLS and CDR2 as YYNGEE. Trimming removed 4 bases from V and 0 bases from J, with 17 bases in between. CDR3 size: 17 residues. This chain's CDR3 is CASSPASRLSSGNTIYF. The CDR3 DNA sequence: TGTGCCAGCAGCCCCGCATCGAGGCTTAGCTCTGGAAACACCATATATTTT.

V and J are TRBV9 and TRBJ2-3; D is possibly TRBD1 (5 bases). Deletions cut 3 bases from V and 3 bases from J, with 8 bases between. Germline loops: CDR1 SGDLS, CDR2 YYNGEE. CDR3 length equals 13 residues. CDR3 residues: CASSGGGTDTQYF. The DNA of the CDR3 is TGTGCCAGCAGCGGGGGCGGAACAGATACGCAGTATTTT.

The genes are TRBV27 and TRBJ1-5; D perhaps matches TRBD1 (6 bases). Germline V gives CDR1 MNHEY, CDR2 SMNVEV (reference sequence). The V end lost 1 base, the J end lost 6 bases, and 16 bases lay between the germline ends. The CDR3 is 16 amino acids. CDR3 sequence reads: CASSLLSGGAGQPQHF. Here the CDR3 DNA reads TGTGCCAGCAGTTTATTAAGCGGGGGCGCGGGTCAGCCCCAGCATTTT.

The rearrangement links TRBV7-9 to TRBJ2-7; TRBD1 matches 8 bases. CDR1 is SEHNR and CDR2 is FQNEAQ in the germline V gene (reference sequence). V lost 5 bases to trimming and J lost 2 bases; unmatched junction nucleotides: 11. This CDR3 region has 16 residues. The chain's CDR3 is CASSNDRGQSTYEQYF. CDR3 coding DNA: TGTGCCAGCAGCAACGACAGGGGACAGAGCACCTACGAGCAGTACTTC.

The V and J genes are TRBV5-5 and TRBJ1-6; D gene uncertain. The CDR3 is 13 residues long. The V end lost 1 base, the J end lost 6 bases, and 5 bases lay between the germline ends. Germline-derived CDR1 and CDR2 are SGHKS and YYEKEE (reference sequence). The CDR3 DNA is TGTGCCAGCAGCTTGAGCGTTAATTCACCCCTCCACTTT. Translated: CASSLSVNSPLHF.

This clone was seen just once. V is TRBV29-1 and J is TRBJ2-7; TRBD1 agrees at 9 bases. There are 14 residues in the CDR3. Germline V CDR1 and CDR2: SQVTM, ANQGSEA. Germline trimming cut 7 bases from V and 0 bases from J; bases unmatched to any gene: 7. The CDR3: CSAHRTGDSYEQYF. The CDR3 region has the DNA TGCAGCGCCCACCGGACAGGGGACTCCTACGAGCAGTACTTC.

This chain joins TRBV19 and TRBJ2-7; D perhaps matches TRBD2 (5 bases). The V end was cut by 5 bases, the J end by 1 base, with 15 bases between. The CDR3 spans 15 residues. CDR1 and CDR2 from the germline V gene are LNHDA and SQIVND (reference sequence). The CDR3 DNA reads TGTGCCAGTAGTGCTGACATCGGGATTTCCTACGAGCAGTACTTC. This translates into CASSADIGISYEQYF.

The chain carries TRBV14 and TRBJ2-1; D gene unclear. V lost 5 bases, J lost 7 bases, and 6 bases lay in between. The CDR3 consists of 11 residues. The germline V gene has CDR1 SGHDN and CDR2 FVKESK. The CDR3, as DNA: TGTGCCAGCAGCTATACAAATGAGCAGTTCTTC. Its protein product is CASSYTNEQFF.

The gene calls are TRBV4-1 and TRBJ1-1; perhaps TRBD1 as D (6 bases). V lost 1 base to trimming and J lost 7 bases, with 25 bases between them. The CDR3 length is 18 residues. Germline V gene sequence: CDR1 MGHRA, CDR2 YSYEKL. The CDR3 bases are TGCGCCAGCAGCCAAGTCGCTACCATTAGGGCAGGGGACGATGAAGCTTTCTTT. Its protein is CASSQVATIRAGDDEAFF.

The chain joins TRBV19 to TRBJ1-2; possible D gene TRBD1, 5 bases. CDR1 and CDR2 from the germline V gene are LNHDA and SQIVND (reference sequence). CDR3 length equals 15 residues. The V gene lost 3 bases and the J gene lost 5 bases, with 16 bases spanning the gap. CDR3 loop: CASSIGSDIRYGYTF. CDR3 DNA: TGTGCCAGTAGTATTGGGTCGGACATCCGATATGGCTACACCTTC. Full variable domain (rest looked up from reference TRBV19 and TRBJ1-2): DGGITQSPKYLFRKEGQNVTLSCEQNLNHDAMYWYRQDPGQGLRLIYYSQIVNDFQKGDIAEGYSVSREKKESFPLTVTSAQKNPTAFYLCASSIGSDIRYGYTFGSGTRLTVV.

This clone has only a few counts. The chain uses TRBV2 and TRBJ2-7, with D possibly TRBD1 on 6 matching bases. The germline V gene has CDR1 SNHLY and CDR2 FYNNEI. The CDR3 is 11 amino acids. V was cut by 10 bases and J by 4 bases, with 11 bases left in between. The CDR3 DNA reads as TGTGCCAACGCAGGGGCGTACGAGCAGTACTTC. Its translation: CANAGAYEQYF.

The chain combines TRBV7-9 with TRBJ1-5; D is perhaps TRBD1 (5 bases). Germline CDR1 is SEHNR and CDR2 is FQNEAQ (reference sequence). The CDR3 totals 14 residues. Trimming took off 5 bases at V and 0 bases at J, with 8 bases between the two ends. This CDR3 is CASSPQGSNQPQHF. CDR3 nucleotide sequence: TGTGCCAGCAGCCCCCAGGGTAGCAATCAGCCCCAGCATTTT.

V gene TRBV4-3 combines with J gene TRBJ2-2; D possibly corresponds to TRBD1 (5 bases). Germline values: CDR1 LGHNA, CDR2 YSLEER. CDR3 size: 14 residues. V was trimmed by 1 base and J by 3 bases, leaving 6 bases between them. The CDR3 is CASSQGQHTGELFF. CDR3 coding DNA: TGCGCCAGCAGCCAAGGACAGCACACCGGGGAGCTGTTTTTT.

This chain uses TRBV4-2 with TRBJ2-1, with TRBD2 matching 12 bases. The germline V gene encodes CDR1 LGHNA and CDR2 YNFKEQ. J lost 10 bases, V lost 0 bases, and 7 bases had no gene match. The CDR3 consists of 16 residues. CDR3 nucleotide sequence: TGTGCCAGCAGCCAAGATTCGGCTAGCGGGAGGGCCGAGCAGTTCTTC. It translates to CASSQDSASGRAEQFF.

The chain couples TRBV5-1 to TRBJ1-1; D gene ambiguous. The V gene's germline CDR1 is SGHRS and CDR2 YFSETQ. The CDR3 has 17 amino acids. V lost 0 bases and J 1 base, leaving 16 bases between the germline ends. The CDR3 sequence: CASSLALAGSENTEAFF. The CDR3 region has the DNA TGCGCCAGCAGCTTGGCTCTGGCGGGGTCGGAGAACACTGAAGCTTTCTTT.

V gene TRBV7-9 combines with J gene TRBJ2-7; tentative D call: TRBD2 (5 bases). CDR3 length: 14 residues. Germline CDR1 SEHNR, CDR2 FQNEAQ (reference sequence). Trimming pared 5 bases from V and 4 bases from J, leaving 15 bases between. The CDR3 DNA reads TGTGCCAGCAGCCCACTAGAATATCGGTACGAGCAGTACTTC. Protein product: CASSPLEYRYEQYF.

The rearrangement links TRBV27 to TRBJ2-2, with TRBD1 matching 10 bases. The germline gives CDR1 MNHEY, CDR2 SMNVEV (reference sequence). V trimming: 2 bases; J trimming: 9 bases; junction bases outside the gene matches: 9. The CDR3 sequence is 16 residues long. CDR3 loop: CASSLLGGQGIWELFF. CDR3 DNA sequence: TGTGCCAGCAGTTTACTGGGGGGACAGGGGATCTGGGAGCTGTTTTTT.

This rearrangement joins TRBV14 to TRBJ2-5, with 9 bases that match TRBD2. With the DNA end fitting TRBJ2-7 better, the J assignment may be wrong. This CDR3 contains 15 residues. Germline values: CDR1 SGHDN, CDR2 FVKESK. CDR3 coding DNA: TGTGCCAGCAGCTCCCGGACTAGCGTCAGCTACGAGCAGTACTTC. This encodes CASSSRTSVSYEQYF.